Listed below are T cell receptor delta chains from one sample, sequenced in a study of gamma-delta chains in newborns, infants, children. TCRdb used CATT to re-call clones from the reads. The sample yields 10,000 to 12,000 delta-chain clones, 8.5% to 9.5% seen once. Sequencing was carried out using blood. These receptors originate from a child who was a newborn, infant or young child, either healthy, febrile or measles-vaccinated (not recorded which). The CDR3 runs from the conserved cysteine through the conserved F or W. Fields, in order: clone size, J gene, V gene, D gene, CDR3 DNA, CDR3 protein. A D gene is named only where the DNA matches it firmly. Not every row has a clone size; where given, it reads once, few, many or a size class.

medium-sized	TRDJ3	TRDV2	TRDD3	TGTGCCTGTGACAATACTGGGGGATTAAACTCCTGGGACACCCGACAGATGTTTTTC	CACDNTGGLNSWDTRQMFF
-	TRDJ1	TRDV2	TRDD3	TGTGCCTGTGCCGGGTTGGGGGATACATACACCGATAAACTCATCTTT	CACAGLGDTYTDKLIF
medium-sized	TRDJ1	TRDV2	TRDD3	TGTGCCTGTGACACCGTACGTACTGGGGACTTCCAATACACCGATAAACTCATCTTT	CACDTVRTGDFQYTDKLIF
-	TRDJ3	TRDV2	-	TGTGCCTGTGACACCGGTCGGGCCAGCTCCTGGGACACCCGACAGATGTTTTTC	CACDTGRASSWDTRQMFF
few	TRDJ1	TRDV2	TRDD3	TGTGCCTGTGACCCGGGGGATACGGCGACCGATAGACTCATCTTT	CACDPGDTATDRLIF
medium-sized	TRDJ1	TRDV2	TRDD3	TGTGCCTGTGACTCGATCTCGGTGCTGGGGGATACTAGTACCGATAAACTCATCTTT	CACDSISVLGDTSTDKLIF
few	TRDJ1	TRDV2	-	TGTGCCTGTGACCCTCTTCAGTACTGGGAACCTCAATTGGGCGATAAACTCATCTTT	CACDPLQYWEPQLGDKLIF
few	TRDJ3	TRDV2	-	TGTGCCTGTGACGGAGGGTGGGGGCCCGACAGCTCCTGGGACACCCGACAGATGTTTTTC	CACDGGWGPDSSWDTRQMFF
few	TRDJ3	TRDV2	TRDD3	TGTGCCTGTGACACCATTCCCACTGGGGGACCTCAAACCTGGGACACCCGACAGATGTTTTTC	CACDTIPTGGPQTWDTRQMFF
few	TRDJ1	TRDV2	TRDD3	TGTGCCTGTGACACTCTGGGGGATACGAACCATGGGGTATCACGAACCGGCACCGATAAACTCATCTTT	CACDTLGDTNHGVSRTGTDKLIF
medium-sized	TRDJ3	TRDV2	TRDD3	TGTGCCTGTGACATACTGGGGGATACGCCTTGGGACACCCGACAGATGTTTTTC	CACDILGDTPWDTRQMFF
few	TRDJ1	TRDV2	TRDD3	TGTGCCTGTGGCCCCAGCTTCAATGAGTACTGGGGGATACGCGAGGTCAGGGGCACCGATAAACTCATCTTT	CACGPSFNEYWGIREVRGTDKLIF
-	TRDJ2	TRDV2	TRDD3	TGTGCCTGTGACATACTGGGGGCTTTTTTGACAGCACAACTCTTCTTT	CACDILGAFLTAQLFF
-	TRDJ1	TRDV1	TRDD3	TGTGCTCTTGGGGAACTCTGGGCCTCTACGGAGCTGGGGGATTTAGGACTCATCTTT	CALGELWASTELGDLGLIF
few	TRDJ1	TRDV2	TRDD3	TGTGCCTGTGACTCCCTACTGGGGGATACCAGGGTGAAGTACACCGATAAACTCATCTTT	CACDSLLGDTRVKYTDKLIF
-	TRDJ3	TRDV2	TRDD3	TGTGCCTGTGACATACTGGGGGATACCAAATCCTGGGACACCCGACAGATGTTTTTC	CACDILGDTKSWDTRQMFF
-	TRDJ1	TRDV1	-	TGTGCTCTTGAGGGGTCTTCCTCAATTGTTATTCCGTACACCGATAAACTCATCTTT	CALEGSSSIVIPYTDKLIF
medium-sized	TRDJ1	TRDV1	-	TGTGCTCTTGGGACCCCGTGGCTCCCTGCACTTACTCGACCCGATAAACTCATCTTT	CALGTPWLPALTRPDKLIF
-	TRDJ1	TRDV1	-	TGTGCTCTTGGAGGACTGGTCTCCTACACCGATAAACTCATCTTT	CALGGLVSYTDKLIF
few	TRDJ3	TRDV2	TRDD3	TGTGCCTGTGACACCGGGGGATACAGGGGCTCCTGGGACACCCGACAGATGTTTTTC	CACDTGGYRGSWDTRQMFF
-	TRDJ3	TRDV2	TRDD3	TGTGCCTGTGACACCGCCACTGGGGGCTACAGCTCCTGGGACACCCGACAGATGTTTTTC	CACDTATGGYSSWDTRQMFF
few	TRDJ1	TRDV2	-	TGTGCCTGTGACACGGTGGGGACCACACCTTACGCCGATAAACTCATCTTT	CACDTVGTTPYADKLIF
few	TRDJ2	TRDV2	TRDD3	TGTGCCTGTGACATACTGGGGGATGAGGCTTTGACAGCACAACTCTTCTTT	CACDILGDEALTAQLFF
-	TRDJ2	TRDV1	TRDD3	TGTGCTCTTGGGGAACTGTTGGGGCTACCAACGTACTGGGGGCCCCTCAGCGGGGCAGCACAACTCTTCTTT	CALGELLGLPTYWGPLSGAAQLFF
-	TRDJ1	TRDV3	TRDD3	TGTGCCTTCCTGGGGGATACTACCACACTCCTGACCGATAAACTCATCTTT	CAFLGDTTTLLTDKLIF
few	TRDJ3	TRDV2	TRDD3	TGTGCCTGTGACACCGGAAGTACTGGGGGCGCCTCCTGGGACACCCGACAGATGTTTTTC	CACDTGSTGGASWDTRQMFF
-	TRDJ3	TRDV2	-	TGTGCCTGTGACAACTTACGGATCTCCTGGGACACCCGACAGATGTTTTTC	CACDNLRISWDTRQMFF
-	TRDJ1	TRDV1	-	TGTGCTCTTGGGGAACTAGCCTTCCCGGACTGGGGACGAACCGATAAACTCATCTTT	CALGELAFPDWGRTDKLIF
medium-sized	TRDJ1	TRDV2	TRDD3	TGTGCCTGTGACCCCTGGGGGAGGTCCGATAAACTCATCTTT	CACDPWGRSDKLIF
medium-sized	TRDJ1	TRAV29/DV5	TRDD3	TGTGCAGATGGACTGGGGGATAAGCACCCCGATAAACTCATCTTT	CADGLGDKHPDKLIF
few	TRDJ1	TRAV29/DV5	-	-	CSVLLCSKCPPVLGDTPDKLIF
-	TRDJ1	TRDV1	TRDD3	TGTGCTCTTGGGGAACCATCTGGGGGATACACCGATAAACTCATCTTT	CALGEPSGGYTDKLIF
medium-sized	TRDJ1	TRDV2	TRDD3	TGTGCCTGTGACACCTTGGGCCTGGGGGATACTTTACGATTCGATAAACTCATCTTT	CACDTLGLGDTLRFDKLIF
-	TRDJ3	TRDV2	TRDD3	TGTGCCTGTGACTCCGTACTGGGGGATACGCTTAGCTCCTGGGACACCCGACAGATGTTTTTC	CACDSVLGDTLSSWDTRQMFF
few	TRDJ3	TRDV2	TRDD3	TGTGCCTGTGACACCGTAGATCTGGGGGATACCAGCTCCTGGGACACCCGACAGATGTTTTTC	CACDTVDLGDTSSWDTRQMFF
few	TRDJ1	TRDV2	TRDD3	TGTGCCTGTGACACGGTTGGGGGATACCTGACCGATAAACTCATCTTT	CACDTVGGYLTDKLIF
-	TRDJ1	TRDV2	-	TGTGCCTGTGACACCGTCGGGGGTCCCACCGATAAACTCATCTTT	CACDTVGGPTDKLIF
-	TRDJ3	TRDV2	TRDD3	TGTGCCTGTGACAAGCTGGGGGGCACTAGCTCCTGGGACACCCGACAGATGTTTTTC	CACDKLGGTSSWDTRQMFF
-	TRDJ3	TRDV2	TRDD3	TGTGCCTGCGACACGGGATACCCCGCGGGATCTTCCTGGGACACCCGACAGATGTTTTTC	CACDTGYPAGSSWDTRQMFF
-	TRDJ3	TRDV2	-	TGTGCCTGTGACCCCCTCCGTCCCTGGGACACCCGACAGATGTTTTTC	CACDPLRPWDTRQMFF
-	TRDJ1	TRDV1	TRDD3	TGTGCTCTTGGGGTAAAGCCCCCCATACTGGGGGATACGCGGGACACCGATAAACTCATCTTT	CALGVKPPILGDTRDTDKLIF
few	TRDJ1	TRDV2	TRDD3	TGTGCCTGTGACACCGTCTCTGGGGGATACGCTGGACCGGGGCGTTACACCGATAAACTCATCTTT	CACDTVSGGYAGPGRYTDKLIF
-	TRDJ2	TRAV29/DV5	TRDD3	TGTGCAGCAAGCCTGGGGGCCCTGACAGCACAACTCTTCTTT	CAASLGALTAQLFF
-	TRDJ2	TRDV2	TRDD3	TGTGCCTGTGACACCGTACTGGGGGATACAGCACAACTCTTCTTT	CACDTVLGDTAQLFF
-	TRDJ3	TRDV2	TRDD3	TGTGCCTGTGACACCGTTAGCTTACTGGGGGAGCCAAGCTCCTGGGACACCCGACAGATGTTTTTC	CACDTVSLLGEPSSWDTRQMFF
-	TRDJ1	TRDV2	TRDD3	TGTGCCTGTGACACCGTTCTACAGGGGGATACTAAGGATAAACTCATCTTT	CACDTVLQGDTKDKLIF
few	TRDJ1	TRDV2	-	TGTGCCTGTGACACCGTCATTCGGGACACCGATAAACTCATCTTT	CACDTVIRDTDKLIF
-	TRDJ1	TRDV1	TRDD3	TGTGCTCTTGGGGAAACCTACGCCATACTGGGGGGACGCCTTTCCACCGATAAACTCATCTTT	CALGETYAILGGRLSTDKLIF
-	TRDJ1	TRDV1	TRDD3	TGTGCTCTTGGCGCTTTTCTGCAACTGGGGGATATGTTTTCCGATAAACTCATCTTT	CALGAFLQLGDMFSDKLIF
medium-sized	TRDJ1	TRDV2	-	TGTGCCTGTGATACACTGGGATCGGAACGGGTTACGTACACCGATAAACTCATCTTT	CACDTLGSERVTYTDKLIF
-	TRDJ3	TRDV2	-	TGTGCCTGTGACACCGTGATATCCTCCTGGGACACCCGACAGATGTTTTTC	CACDTVISSWDTRQMFF
few	TRDJ1	TRDV1	TRDD3	TGTGCTCTTGGGGAACGGTTCCCGATATACTGGGGGATACTGGGTTACACCGATAAACTCATCTTT	CALGERFPIYWGILGYTDKLIF
few	TRDJ3	TRDV2	TRDD3	TGTGCCTGTGACAATCTACTGGGGGATACCAGCTCCTGGGACACCCGACAGATGTTTTTC	CACDNLLGDTSSWDTRQMFF
-	TRDJ1	TRDV2	-	TGTGCCTGTGACTCGATGGATGGCTATTCGCGCTTCTCGCCGAAAGATAAACTCATCTTT	CACDSMDGYSRFSPKDKLIF
-	TRDJ1	TRDV1	TRDD3	TGTGCTCTTGGGGAACTACTGGGGGATTGGTACACCGATAAACTCATCTTT	CALGELLGDWYTDKLIF
-	TRDJ2	TRDV2	TRDD3	TGTGCCTGTGACTCACTGGGGGATAGATCTTTGACAGCACAACTCTTCTTT	CACDSLGDRSLTAQLFF
-	TRDJ2	TRDV2	-	TGTGCCTGTGACAATATCAGCCCTGTAGCTTTGACAGCACAACTCTTCTTT	CACDNISPVALTAQLFF
few	TRDJ2	TRDV1	TRDD3	TGTGCTCTTGGGGAACTGGGGGATACTTTGACAGCACAACTCTTCTTT	CALGELGDTLTAQLFF
-	TRDJ3	TRDV1	-	TGTGCTCTTGGGGATCAACCCTTTTTTAGCTCCTGGGACACCCGACAGATGTTTTTC	CALGDQPFFSSWDTRQMFF